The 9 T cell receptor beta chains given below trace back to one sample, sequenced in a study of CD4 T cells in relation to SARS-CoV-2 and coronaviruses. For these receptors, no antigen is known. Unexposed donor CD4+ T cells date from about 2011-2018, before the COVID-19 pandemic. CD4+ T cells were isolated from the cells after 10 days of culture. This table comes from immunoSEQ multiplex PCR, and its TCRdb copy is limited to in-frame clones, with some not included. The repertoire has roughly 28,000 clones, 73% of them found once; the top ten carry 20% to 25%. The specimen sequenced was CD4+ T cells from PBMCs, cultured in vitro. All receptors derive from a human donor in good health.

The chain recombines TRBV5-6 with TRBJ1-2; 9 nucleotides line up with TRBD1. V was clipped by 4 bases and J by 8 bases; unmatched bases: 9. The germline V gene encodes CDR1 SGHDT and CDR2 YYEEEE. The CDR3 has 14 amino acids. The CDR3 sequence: CASSPDNRGLGYTF. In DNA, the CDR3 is TGTGCCAGCAGCCCAGACAACAGGGGGCTCGGCTACACCTTC.

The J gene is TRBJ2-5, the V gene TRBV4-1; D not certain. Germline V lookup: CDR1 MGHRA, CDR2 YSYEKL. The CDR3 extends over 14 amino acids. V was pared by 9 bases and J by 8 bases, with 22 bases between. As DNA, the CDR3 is TGCGCCAGGGACCCCCCGAGTCGCATTTTTACCCAGTACTTC. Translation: CARDPPSRIFTQYF.

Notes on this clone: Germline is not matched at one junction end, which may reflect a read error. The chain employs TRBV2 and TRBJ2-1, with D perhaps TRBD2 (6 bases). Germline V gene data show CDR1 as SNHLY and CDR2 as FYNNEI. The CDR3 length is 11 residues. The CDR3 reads CASRMGGPGIF. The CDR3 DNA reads TGTGCCAGCAGGATGGGAGGCCCGGGGATCTTC.

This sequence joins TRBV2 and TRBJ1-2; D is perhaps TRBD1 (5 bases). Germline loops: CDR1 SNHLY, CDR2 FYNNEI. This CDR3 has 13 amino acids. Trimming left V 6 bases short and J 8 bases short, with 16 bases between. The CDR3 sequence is CASRAGPAGGYTF. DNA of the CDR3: TGTGCCAGCAGGGCAGGGCCCGCTGGGGGCTACACCTTC. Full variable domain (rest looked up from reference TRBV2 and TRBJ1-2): EPEVTQTPSHQVTQMGQEVILRCVPISNHLYFYWYRQILGQKVEFLVSFYNNEISEKSEIFDDQFSVERPDGSNFTLKIRSTKLEDSAMYFCASRAGPAGGYTFGSGTRLTVV.

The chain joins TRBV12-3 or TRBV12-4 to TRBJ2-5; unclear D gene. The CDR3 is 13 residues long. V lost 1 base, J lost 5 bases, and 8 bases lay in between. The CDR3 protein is CASSLGVRETQYF. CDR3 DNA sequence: TGTGCCAGCAGTTTAGGAGTCAGGGAGACCCAGTACTTC.

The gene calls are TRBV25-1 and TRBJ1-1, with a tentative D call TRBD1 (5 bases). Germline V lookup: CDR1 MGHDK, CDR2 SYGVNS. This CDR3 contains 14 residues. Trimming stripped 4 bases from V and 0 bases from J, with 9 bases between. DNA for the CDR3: TGTGCCAGCAGTGTATCAGGGATGAACACTGAAGCTTTCTTT. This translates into CASSVSGMNTEAFF.

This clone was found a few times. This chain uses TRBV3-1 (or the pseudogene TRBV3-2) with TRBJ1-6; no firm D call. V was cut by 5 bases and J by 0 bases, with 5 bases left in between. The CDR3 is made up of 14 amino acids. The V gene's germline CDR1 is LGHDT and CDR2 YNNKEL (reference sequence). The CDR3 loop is CASSSRSYNSPLHF. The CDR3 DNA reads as TGTGCCAGCAGCTCCCGCTCCTATAATTCACCCCTCCACTTT.

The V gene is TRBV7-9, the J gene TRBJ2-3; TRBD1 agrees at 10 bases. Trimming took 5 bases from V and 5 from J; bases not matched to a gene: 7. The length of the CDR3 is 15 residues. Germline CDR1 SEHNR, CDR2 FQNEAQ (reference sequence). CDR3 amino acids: CASSTGQGVRDTQYF. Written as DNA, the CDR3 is TGTGCCAGCAGCACAGGACAGGGGGTTAGAGATACGCAGTATTTT.

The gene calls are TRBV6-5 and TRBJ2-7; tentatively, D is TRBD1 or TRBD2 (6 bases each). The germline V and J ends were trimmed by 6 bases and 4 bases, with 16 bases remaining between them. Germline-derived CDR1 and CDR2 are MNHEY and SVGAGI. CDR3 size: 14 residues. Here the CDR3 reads CASSRAGGRYEQYF. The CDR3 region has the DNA TGTGCCAGCAGCCGAGCCGGGGGCCGATACGAGCAGTACTTC.